This note documents a single TCR beta chain sequence. What it binds is unknown. With 60 Vbeta and 13 Jbeta primers, the PCR was carried out. Generated by immunoSEQ multiplex PCR, the TCRdb table keeps only in-frame clones and is missing some. The profile shows some 110,000 clones, almost 80% of them singletons. The CDR3 has 14 amino acids. V was shortened by 2 bases and J by 9 bases, with 16 bases between the two germline ends. Germline V gene lookup returns CDR1 ENHRY and CDR2 SYGVKD. These data belong to a study of cytomegalovirus exposure and HLA in healthy donors. General observations from the study: Reported findings show TCR beta sequences accurately forecast HLA-A and HLA-B alleles in most subjects.

The TCR comes from a man between 60 and 75 years old in good health and CMV-seropositive. V and J are TRBV10-3 and TRBJ1-1; D is possibly TRBD1 (5 bases). Source material: PBMCs. As DNA, the CDR3 is TGTGCCATCAGTGAGGGGGCGGGGGGGTTGAAAGCTTTCTTT. It encodes CAISEGAGGLKAFF.